This paragraph covers one TCR beta chain sequence. The sample is drawn from a study of T cell repertoires in ileal Crohn's disease. As to time point: proximal margin of the surgical specimen (macroscopically non-inflamed). The data were produced by immunoSEQ multiplex PCR, yet TCRdb's version contains in-frame clones alone and is incomplete. Of roughly 2,000 clones in the sample, 75% to 90% were seen once. This clonotype was obtained from an adult with Crohn's disease. What was sequenced was ileal tissue.

CDR3 nucleotides: TGTGCCAGCAGCTCCCCCCAGGGGACTAGCGGGTTAACGCAGTACTTC. Translating it yields CASSSPQGTSGLTQYF. The rearrangement uses TRBV7-9 and TRBJ2-7; TRBD2 matches 12 bases. The J segment lost 9 bases and the V segment lost 4 bases, leaving 13 bases of the junction unmatched. This CDR3 comprises 16 residues. Germline V CDR1 and CDR2: SEHNR, FQNEAQ (reference sequence).